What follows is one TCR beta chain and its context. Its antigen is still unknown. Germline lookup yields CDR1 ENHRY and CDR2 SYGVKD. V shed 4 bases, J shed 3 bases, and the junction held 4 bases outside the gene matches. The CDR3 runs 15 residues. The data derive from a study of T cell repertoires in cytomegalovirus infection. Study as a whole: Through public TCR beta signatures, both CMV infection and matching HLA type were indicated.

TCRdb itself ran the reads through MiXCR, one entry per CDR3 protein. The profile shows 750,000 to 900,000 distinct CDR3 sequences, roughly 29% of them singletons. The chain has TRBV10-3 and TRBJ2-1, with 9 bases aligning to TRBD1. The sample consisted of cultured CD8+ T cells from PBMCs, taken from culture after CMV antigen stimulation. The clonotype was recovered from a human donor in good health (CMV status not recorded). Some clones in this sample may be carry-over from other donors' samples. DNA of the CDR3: TGTGCCATCAGTGGCACAGGGGGCGGCTACAATGAGCAGTTCTTC. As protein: CAISGTGGGYNEQFF.